This T cell receptor beta chain was captured by sequencing in a study of cytomegalovirus exposure and HLA in healthy donors. A note on this clone: Its antigen is as yet unknown.

The study's findings and limits: With DRB1 most and HLA-C fewest, TCR association rates differed between HLA loci in a later analysis.

13 Jbeta primers and 60 Vbeta primers were used for the PCR. TCRdb's copy holds only in-frame clones and misses some; the assay was immunoSEQ multiplex PCR. Counted here are 150,000 to 160,000 clones, 65% to 75% occurring once; the ten biggest clones make up roughly 2.2%. CDR3 length: 14 amino acids. Germline V CDR1 and CDR2: MDHEN, SYDVKM. V was shortened by 3 bases and J by 0 bases, with 6 bases between the two germline ends. This chain joins TRBV28 and TRBJ1-3; no firm D call. The sequencing input was PBMCs. The source of this sequence is a man under 40 in good health and CMV-seronegative. For the CDR3, the DNA is TGTGCCAGCAGTTTGGGGAGCTCTGGAAACACCATATATTTT. Amino acids: CASSLGSSGNTIYF.